One sample yielded the 12 T cell receptor beta chains listed below, sequenced in a study of T cell responses to AZD1222 COVID-19 vaccine. The repertoire was sequenced with immunoSEQ multiplex PCR; TCRdb's copy has only in-frame clones and lacks some. Of some 90,000 clones in the sample, 88% are singletons; the top ten hold roughly 16%. The sample here was peripheral blood, taken on day 0 of AZD1222 vaccination. The receptors originated from an adult in good health.

The V and J genes are TRBV6-5 and TRBJ1-1; D remains ambiguous. The V and J ends lost 7 bases and 4 bases respectively, with 13 bases between them. Germline values: CDR1 MNHEY, CDR2 SVGAGI. This CDR3 has 13 amino acids. The chain's CDR3 is CASTQDAPTEAFF. The CDR3 DNA sequence: TGTGCCAGCACCCAGGACGCGCCCACTGAAGCTTTCTTT.

The V call is TRBV29-1, the J call TRBJ1-3; D remains ambiguous. Germline assignment: CDR1 SQVTM and CDR2 ANQGSEA. The CDR3 sequence is 14 residues long. V was pared by 4 bases and J by 0 bases, with 10 bases between. The CDR3 nucleotides read TGCAGCGTTGCACCAACCCTCTCTGGAAACACCATATATTTT. Its protein is CSVAPTLSGNTIYF.

This clone came up once. The V call is TRBV27, the J call TRBJ1-2, with TRBD1 matching over 9 bases. The V gene's germline CDR1 is MNHEY and CDR2 SMNVEV (reference sequence). Trimming at V came to 5 bases and at J to 8 bases, leaving 9 bases not matched to a gene. The CDR3 covers 14 residues. The CDR3 DNA sequence: TGTGCCAGCAGTAGCCGCGGACAGGGGAGAGGCTACACCTTC. Its protein is CASSSRGQGRGYTF.

V usage is TRBV6-1 and J usage is TRBJ1-5, with 8 bases matching TRBD1. Germline CDR1 reads MNHNS; CDR2 reads SASEGT. V dropped 3 bases and J dropped 2; count of bases not matched to a gene: 3. The length of the CDR3 is 15 residues. The CDR3 DNA reads TGTGCCAGCAGTGAGGACAGGGCCCGCAATCAGCCCCAGCATTTT. It is translated as CASSEDRARNQPQHF.

The chain links TRBV12-3 or TRBV12-4 to TRBJ2-1, with 8 bases lining up with TRBD2. The trim removed 5 bases at V and 13 bases at J, leaving 7 bases unmatched. This CDR3 is built from 12 residues. CDR3: CASSPSAGGQFF. For the CDR3, the DNA is TGTGCCAGCAGTCCGTCCGCGGGAGGACAGTTCTTC.

The V gene is TRBV27, the J gene TRBJ2-3; TRBD1 matches 8 bases. CDR3 size: 15 residues. Germline lookup yields CDR1 MNHEY and CDR2 SMNVEV (reference sequence). Trimming cost V 8 bases and J 3 bases; bases outside gene matches: 10. CDR3 DNA: TGTGCCAGCCGTACCGGACAGGGAGCTACAGATACGCAGTATTTT. Protein: CASRTGQGATDTQYF.

V and J are TRBV5-1 and TRBJ1-2; D not certain. Trimming stripped 0 bases from V and 8 bases from J, with 17 bases between. The CDR3 covers 15 residues. The V gene's germline CDR1 is SGHRS and CDR2 YFSETQ. The CDR3 DNA reads TGCGCCAGCAGCTTGGAATCTGGGCAGATAGGGGGCTACACCTTC. Translated, it gives CASSLESGQIGGYTF.

The J gene is TRBJ2-7, the V gene TRBV5-1; D may be TRBD1 (5 bases). Trimming stripped 4 bases from V and 1 base from J, with 6 bases between. This CDR3 spans 12 amino acids. CDR1 SGHRS and CDR2 YFSETQ come from the germline V gene. The CDR3 spells CASSQGSYEQYF. The CDR3 DNA reads TGCGCCAGCAGCCAGGGTTCCTACGAGCAGTACTTC.

This clone has a single count. This chain uses TRBV19 with TRBJ2-3, with D maybe TRBD1 (6 bases). The CDR3 extends over 15 amino acids. From germline, CDR1 is LNHDA and CDR2 SQIVND (reference sequence). V lost 7 bases to trimming and J lost 1 base, with 15 bases between them. Here the CDR3 reads CASKERGSRTDTQYF. In nucleotides, the CDR3 is TGTGCCAGTAAAGAGAGGGGGTCACGCACAGATACGCAGTATTTT. Full variable domain (missing parts from reference TRBV19 and TRBJ2-3): DGGITQSPKYLFRKEGQNVTLSCEQNLNHDAMYWYRQDPGQGLRLIYYSQIVNDFQKGDIAEGYSVSREKKESFPLTVTSAQKNPTAFYLCASKERGSRTDTQYFGPGTRLTVL.

The J gene is TRBJ1-2, the V gene TRBV10-3; TRBD1 is a possible D gene (6 bases). This CDR3 spans 14 amino acids. CDR1 is ENHRY, CDR2 SYGVKD, per germline. V lost 7 bases, J lost 3 bases, and 15 bases lay in between. CDR3 protein: CAITMGANDYGYTF. For the CDR3, the DNA is TGTGCCATCACCATGGGGGCCAACGACTATGGCTACACCTTC.

The chain recombines TRBV6-5 with TRBJ1-5; 7 nucleotides line up with TRBD1. In germline, CDR1 is MNHEY, CDR2 SVGAGI. V lost 2 bases, J lost 2 bases, and 3 bases stayed unmatched. The CDR3 is 15 amino acids. The CDR3 region has the DNA TGTGCCAGCAGTTACGGGCAGGGGGGCAATCAGCCCCAGCATTTT. Translating gives CASSYGQGGNQPQHF.

V usage is TRBV5-1 and J usage is TRBJ2-7; TRBD2 aligns across 11 bases. The CDR3 contains 15 residues. The V segment lost 5 bases and the J segment 6 bases; nucleotides outside the gene matches: 10. CDR1 SGHRS and CDR2 YFSETQ come from the germline V gene. The CDR3 DNA sequence: TGCGCCAGCAGTTCGACTAGCGGGATAGCTGGCGAGCAGTACTTC. Protein sequence: CASSSTSGIAGEQYF.